This T cell receptor beta chain comes out of a study of vaccination and CD4 T cells after COVID-19. Sequencing of cultured CD4+ T cell DNA used the Oncomine TCR Beta short-read assay. TCRdb redid the calling of the PCR reads with MiXCR, one entry per CDR3 protein. The table has about 5,400 distinct CDR3 sequences, roughly 66% seen once; the top ten hold roughly 46%. This clonotype was recorded a few times. What it binds is not known. Treatment of the sample: approximately nine-day PBMC culture with coronavirus spike peptide pools or control peptides (ViraFEST assay). Prior to the COVID-19 pandemic (2011-2018), the unexposed donor's CD4+ T cells were collected. J was trimmed by 2 bases and V by 5 bases; bases with no gene match: 10. The length of the CDR3 is 18 residues. Germline V CDR1 and CDR2: SGHTA, FQGNSA.

V usage is TRBV7-2 and J usage is TRBJ1-6; 9 nucleotides align to TRBD1. The sequenced sample was CD4+ T cells from blood, cultured in vitro. This clonotype originated in a human donor in good health. The CDR3 sequence: CASSAGTGMWTYNSPLHF. CDR3 nucleotide sequence: TGTGCCAGCAGCGCCGGGACAGGGATGTGGACCTATAATTCACCCCTCCACTTT.